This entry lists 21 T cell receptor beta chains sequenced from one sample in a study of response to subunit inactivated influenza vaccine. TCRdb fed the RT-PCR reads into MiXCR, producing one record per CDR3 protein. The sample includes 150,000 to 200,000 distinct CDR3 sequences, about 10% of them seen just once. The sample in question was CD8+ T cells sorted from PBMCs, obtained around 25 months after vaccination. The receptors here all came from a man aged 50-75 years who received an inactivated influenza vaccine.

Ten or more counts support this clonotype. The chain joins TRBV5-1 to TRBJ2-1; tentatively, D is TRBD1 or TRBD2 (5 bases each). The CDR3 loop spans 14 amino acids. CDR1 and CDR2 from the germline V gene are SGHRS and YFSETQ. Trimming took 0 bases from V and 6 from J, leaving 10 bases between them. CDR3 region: CASSLDRGPNEQFF. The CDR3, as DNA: TGCGCCAGCAGCTTGGACCGGGGACCCAATGAGCAGTTCTTC. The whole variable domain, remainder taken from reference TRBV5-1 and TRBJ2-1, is KAGVTQTPRYLIKTRGQQVTLSCSPISGHRSVSWYQQTPGQGLQFLFEYFSETQRNKGNFPGRFSGRQFSNSRSEMNVSTLELGDSALYLCASSLDRGPNEQFFGPGTRLTVL.

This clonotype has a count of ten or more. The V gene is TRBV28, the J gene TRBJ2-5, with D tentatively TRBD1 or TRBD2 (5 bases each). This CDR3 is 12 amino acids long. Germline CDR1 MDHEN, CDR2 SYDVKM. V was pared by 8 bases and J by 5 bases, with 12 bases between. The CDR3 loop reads CASGGAEETQYF. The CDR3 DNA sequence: TGTGCCAGCGGGGGAGCAGAGGAGACCCAGTACTTC.

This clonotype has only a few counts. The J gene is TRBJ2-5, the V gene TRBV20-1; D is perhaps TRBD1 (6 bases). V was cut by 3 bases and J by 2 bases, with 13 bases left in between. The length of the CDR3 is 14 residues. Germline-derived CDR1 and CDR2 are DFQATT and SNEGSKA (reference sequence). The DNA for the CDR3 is TGCAGTGCTAGCGGGACAATACATCAAGAGACCCAGTACTTC. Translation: CSASGTIHQETQYF.

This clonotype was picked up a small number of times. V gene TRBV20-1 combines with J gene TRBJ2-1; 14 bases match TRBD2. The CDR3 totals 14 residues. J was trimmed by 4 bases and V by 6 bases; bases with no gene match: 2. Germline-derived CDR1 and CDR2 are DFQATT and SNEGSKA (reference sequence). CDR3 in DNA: TGCAGTGCCTGGACTAGCGGGGGGTACAATGAGCAGTTCTTC. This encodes CSAWTSGGYNEQFF.

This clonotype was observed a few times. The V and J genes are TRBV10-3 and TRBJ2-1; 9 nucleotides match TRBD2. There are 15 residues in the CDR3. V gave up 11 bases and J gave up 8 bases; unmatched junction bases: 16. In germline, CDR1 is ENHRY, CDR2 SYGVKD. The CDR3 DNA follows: TGTGCCGCCCACCCTCACTCCGGCGGGGGGGATGAGCAGTTCTTC. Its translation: CAAHPHSGGGDEQFF.

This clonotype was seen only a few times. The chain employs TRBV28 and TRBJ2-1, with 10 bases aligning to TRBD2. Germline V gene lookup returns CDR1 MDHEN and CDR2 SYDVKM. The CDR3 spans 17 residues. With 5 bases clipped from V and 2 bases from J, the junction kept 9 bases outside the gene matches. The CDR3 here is CASSQIAGGITYNEQFF. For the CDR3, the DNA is TGTGCCAGCAGTCAAATAGCGGGAGGCATCACCTACAATGAGCAGTTCTTC.

The CDR3 bases are TGTGCCAGCAGCTTAGGACGACTAGTCCCGGGGTACGAGCAGTACTTC. Its protein is CASSLGRLVPGYEQYF. The chain has TRBV7-2 and TRBJ2-7, with a possible D match to TRBD2 (6 bases). The CDR3 spans 16 residues. Germline assignment: CDR1 SGHTA and CDR2 FQGNSA. V lost 1 base and J lost 4, with 17 bases in between.

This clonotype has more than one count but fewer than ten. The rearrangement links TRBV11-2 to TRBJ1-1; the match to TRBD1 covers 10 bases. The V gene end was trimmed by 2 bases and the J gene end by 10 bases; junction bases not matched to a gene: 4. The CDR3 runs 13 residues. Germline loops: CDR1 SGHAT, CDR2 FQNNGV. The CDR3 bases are TGTGCCAGCAGCTTAACCCGGACAGGGGGAGCTTTCTTT. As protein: CASSLTRTGGAFF.

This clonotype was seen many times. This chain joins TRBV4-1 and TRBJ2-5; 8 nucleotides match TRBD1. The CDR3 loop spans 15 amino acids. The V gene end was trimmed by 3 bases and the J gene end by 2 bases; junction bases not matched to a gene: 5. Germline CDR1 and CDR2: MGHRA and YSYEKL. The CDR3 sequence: CASSQGTGNQETQYF. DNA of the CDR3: TGCGCCAGCAGCCAGGGGACAGGTAATCAAGAGACCCAGTACTTC.

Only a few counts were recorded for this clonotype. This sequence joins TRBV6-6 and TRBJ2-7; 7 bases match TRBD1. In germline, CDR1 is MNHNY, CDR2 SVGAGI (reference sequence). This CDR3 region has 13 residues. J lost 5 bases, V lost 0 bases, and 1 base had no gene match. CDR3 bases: TGTGCCAGCAGTTACTCGACAGGGAACGAGCAGTACTTC. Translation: CASSYSTGNEQYF.

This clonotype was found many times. The CDR3 nucleotides are TGTGCCAGCAGTCAAGACAGGGTTGGCGAGACCCAGTACTTC. Translation: CASSQDRVGETQYF. The chain uses TRBV28 and TRBJ2-5; 7 bases fit TRBD1. CDR1 and CDR2 from the germline V gene are MDHEN and SYDVKM. The CDR3 covers 14 residues. J lost 5 bases, V lost 5 bases, and 8 bases had no gene match.

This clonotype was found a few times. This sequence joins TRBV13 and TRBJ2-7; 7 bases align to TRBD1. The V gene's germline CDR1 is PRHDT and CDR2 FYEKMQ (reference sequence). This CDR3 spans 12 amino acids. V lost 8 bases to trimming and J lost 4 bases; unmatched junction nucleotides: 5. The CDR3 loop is CASGDRAYEQYF. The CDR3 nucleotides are TGTGCCAGCGGAGACAGGGCGTACGAGCAGTACTTC.

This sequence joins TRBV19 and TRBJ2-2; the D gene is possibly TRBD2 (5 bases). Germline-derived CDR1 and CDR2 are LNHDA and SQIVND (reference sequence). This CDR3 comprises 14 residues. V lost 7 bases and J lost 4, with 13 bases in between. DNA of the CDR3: TGTGCCAGTACAAGTCTAGCCGTCACCGGGGAGCTGTTTTTT. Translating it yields CASTSLAVTGELFF.

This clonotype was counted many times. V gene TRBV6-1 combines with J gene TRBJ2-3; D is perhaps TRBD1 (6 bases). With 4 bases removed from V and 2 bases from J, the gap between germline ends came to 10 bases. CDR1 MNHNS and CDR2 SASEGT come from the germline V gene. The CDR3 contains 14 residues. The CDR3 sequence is CASSVDRSTDTQYF. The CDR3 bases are TGTGCCAGCAGTGTGGACAGATCCACAGATACGCAGTATTTT.

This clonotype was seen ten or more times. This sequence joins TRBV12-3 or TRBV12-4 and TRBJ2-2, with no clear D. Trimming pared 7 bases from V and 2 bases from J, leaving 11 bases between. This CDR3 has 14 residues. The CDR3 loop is CASNKDGNTGELFF. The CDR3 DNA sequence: TGTGCCAGCAACAAGGACGGCAACACCGGGGAGCTGTTTTTT.

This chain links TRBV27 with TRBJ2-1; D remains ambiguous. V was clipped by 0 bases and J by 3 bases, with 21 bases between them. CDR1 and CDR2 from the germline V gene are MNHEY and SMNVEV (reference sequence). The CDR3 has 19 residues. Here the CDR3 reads CASSLSGPHTPVNYNEQFF. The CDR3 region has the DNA TGTGCCAGCAGTTTATCAGGTCCTCACACCCCCGTAAACTACAATGAGCAGTTCTTC.

For the CDR3, the DNA is TGTGCCATCAGTGAGTCGCGGGGGCCAGAATCTCAAGAGACCCAGTACTTC. Translated: CAISESRGPESQETQYF. V gene TRBV10-3 combines with J gene TRBJ2-5, with D possibly being TRBD2 (7 bases). The CDR3 is 17 amino acids. Deletions cut 0 bases from V and 2 bases from J, with 16 bases between. Germline-derived CDR1 and CDR2 are ENHRY and SYGVKD.

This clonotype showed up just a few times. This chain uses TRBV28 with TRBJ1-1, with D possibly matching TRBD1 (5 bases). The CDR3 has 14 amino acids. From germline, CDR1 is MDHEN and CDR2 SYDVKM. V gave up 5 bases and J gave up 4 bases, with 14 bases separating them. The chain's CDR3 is CASSPVYQGTEAFF. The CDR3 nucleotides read TGTGCCAGCAGTCCCGTGTATCAGGGCACTGAAGCTTTCTTT. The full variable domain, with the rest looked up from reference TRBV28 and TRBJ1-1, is DVKVTQSSRYLVKRTGEKVFLECVQDMDHENMFWYRQDPGLGLRLIYFSYDVKMKEKGDIPEGYSVSREKKERFSLILESASTNQTSMYLCASSPVYQGTEAFFGQGTRLTVV.

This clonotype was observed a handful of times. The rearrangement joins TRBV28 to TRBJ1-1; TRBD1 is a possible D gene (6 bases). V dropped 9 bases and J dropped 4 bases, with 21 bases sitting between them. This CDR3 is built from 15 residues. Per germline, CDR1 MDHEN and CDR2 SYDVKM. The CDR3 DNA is TGTGCCAGTCGAGACTGGACAGCAAGGGGCACTGAAGCTTTCTTT. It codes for CASRDWTARGTEAFF.

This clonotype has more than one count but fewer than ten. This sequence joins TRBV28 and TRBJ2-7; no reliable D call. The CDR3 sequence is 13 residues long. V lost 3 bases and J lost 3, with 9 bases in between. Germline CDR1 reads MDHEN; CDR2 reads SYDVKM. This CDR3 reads CASSFLRHYEQYF. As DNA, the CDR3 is TGTGCCAGCAGTTTTTTGAGACACTACGAGCAGTACTTC.

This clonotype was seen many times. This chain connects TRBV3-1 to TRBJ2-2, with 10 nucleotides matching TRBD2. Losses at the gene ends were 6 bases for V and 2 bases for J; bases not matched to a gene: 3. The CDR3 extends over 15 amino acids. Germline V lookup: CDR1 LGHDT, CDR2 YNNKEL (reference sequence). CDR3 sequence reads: CASSRTSGNTGELFF. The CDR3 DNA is TGTGCCAGCAGTCGGACTAGCGGAAACACCGGGGAGCTGTTTTTT.